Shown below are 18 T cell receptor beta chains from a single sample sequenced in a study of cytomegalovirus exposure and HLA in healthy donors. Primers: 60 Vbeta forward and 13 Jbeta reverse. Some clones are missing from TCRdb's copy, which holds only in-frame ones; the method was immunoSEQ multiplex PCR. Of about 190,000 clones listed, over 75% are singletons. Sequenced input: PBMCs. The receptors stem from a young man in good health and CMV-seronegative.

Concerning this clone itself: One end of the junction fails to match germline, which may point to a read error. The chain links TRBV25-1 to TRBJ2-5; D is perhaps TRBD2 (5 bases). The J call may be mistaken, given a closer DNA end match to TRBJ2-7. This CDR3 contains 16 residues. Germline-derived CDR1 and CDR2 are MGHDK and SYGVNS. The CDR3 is CASSDPHRGSSHEQYF. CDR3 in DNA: TGTGCCAGCAGTGACCCCCATAGAGGGAGCTCCCACGAGCAGTACTTC.

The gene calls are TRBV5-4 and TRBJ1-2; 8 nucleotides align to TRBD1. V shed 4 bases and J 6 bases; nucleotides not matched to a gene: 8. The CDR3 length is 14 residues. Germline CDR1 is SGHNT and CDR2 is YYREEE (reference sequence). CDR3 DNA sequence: TGTGCCAGCAGCCCGTCGGACAGGGTCCATGGCTACACCTTC. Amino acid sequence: CASSPSDRVHGYTF.

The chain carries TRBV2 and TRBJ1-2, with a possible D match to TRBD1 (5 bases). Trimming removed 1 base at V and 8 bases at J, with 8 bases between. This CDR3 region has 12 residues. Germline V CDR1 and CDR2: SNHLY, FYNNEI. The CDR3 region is CASSEVGRGYTF. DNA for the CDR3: TGTGCCAGCAGTGAAGTGGGGCGAGGCTACACCTTC.

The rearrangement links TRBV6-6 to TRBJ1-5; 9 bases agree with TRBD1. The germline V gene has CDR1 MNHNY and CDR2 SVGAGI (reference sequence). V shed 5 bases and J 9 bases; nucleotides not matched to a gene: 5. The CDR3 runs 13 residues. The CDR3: CASSTGGLGPQHF. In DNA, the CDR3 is TGTGCCAGCAGTACAGGGGGCCTGGGGCCCCAGCATTTT.

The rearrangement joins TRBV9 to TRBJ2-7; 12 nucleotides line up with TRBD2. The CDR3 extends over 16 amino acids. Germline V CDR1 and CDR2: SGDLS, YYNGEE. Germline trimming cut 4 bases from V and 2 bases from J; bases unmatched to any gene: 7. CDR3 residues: CASSPQLAGGPYEQYF. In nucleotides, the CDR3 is TGTGCCAGCAGCCCTCAACTAGCGGGGGGACCCTACGAGCAGTACTTC.

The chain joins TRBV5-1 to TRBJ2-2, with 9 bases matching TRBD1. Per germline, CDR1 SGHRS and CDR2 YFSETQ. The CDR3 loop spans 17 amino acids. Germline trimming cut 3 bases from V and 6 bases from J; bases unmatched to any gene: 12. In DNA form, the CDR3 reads TGCGCCAGCAGCTCAGTGTGGGGACAGGGTGACGCCGGGGAGCTGTTTTTT. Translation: CASSSVWGQGDAGELFF.

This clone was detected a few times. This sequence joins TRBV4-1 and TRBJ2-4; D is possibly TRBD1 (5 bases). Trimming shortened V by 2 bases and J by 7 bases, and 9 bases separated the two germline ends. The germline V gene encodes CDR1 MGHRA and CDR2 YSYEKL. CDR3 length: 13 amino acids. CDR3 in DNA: TGCGCCAGCAGCCAACCGACAGAGAACATTCAGTACTTC. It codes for CASSQPTENIQYF.

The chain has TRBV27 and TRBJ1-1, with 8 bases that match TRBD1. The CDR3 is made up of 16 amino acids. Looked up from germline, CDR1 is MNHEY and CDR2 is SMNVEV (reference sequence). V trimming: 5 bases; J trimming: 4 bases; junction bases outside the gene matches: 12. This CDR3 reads CASSAKTGGRPTEAFF. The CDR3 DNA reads TGTGCCAGCAGTGCAAAAACAGGGGGGCGGCCCACTGAAGCTTTCTTT.

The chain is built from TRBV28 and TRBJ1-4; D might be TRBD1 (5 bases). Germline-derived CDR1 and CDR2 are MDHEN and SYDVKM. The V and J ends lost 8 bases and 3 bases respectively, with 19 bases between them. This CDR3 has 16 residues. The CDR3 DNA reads TGTGCCAGCCGACGCCCCTCAGGGTTGTCTAATGAAAAACTGTTTTTT. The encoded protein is CASRRPSGLSNEKLFF.

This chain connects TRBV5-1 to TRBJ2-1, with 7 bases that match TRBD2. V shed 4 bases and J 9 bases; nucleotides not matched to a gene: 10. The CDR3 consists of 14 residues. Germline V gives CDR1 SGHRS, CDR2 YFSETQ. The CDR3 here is CASSGETSLGEQFF. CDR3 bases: TGCGCCAGCAGCGGGGAGACTAGCTTGGGTGAGCAGTTCTTC.

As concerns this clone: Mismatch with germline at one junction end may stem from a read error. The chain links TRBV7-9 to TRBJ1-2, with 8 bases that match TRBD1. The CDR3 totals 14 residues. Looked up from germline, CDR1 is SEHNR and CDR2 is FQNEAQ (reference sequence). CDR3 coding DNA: TGTTCCAGCAGCTTACGAGACAGGGGCGGTGGCTACACCTTC. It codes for CSSSLRDRGGGYTF.

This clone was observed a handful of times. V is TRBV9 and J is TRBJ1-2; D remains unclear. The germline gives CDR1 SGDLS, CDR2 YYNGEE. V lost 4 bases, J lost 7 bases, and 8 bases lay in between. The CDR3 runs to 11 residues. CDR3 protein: CASSPVSGYTF. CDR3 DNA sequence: TGTGCCAGCAGCCCCGTTAGTGGCTACACCTTC. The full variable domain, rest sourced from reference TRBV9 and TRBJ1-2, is DSGVTQTPKHLITATGQRVTLRCSPRSGDLSVYWYQQSLDQGLQFLIQYYNGEERAKGNILERFSAQQFPDLHSELNLSSLELGDSALYFCASSPVSGYTFGSGTRLTVV.

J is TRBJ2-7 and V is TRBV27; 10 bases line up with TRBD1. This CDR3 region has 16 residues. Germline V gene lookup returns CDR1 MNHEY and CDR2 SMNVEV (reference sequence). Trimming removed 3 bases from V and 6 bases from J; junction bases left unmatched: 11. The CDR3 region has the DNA TGTGCCAGCAGTTTCGGGACAGGGGTTGGTAGAGCCGAGCAGTACTTC. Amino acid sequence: CASSFGTGVGRAEQYF.

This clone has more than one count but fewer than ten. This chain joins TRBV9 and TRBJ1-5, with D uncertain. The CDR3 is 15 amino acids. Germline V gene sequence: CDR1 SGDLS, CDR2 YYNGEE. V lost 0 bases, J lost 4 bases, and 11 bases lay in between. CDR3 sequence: CASSVDPGLNQPQHF. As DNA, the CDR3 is TGTGCCAGCAGCGTAGACCCGGGTTTAAATCAGCCCCAGCATTTT. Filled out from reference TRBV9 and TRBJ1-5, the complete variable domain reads DSGVTQTPKHLITATGQRVTLRCSPRSGDLSVYWYQQSLDQGLQFLIQYYNGEERAKGNILERFSAQQFPDLHSELNLSSLELGDSALYFCASSVDPGLNQPQHFGDGTRLSIL.

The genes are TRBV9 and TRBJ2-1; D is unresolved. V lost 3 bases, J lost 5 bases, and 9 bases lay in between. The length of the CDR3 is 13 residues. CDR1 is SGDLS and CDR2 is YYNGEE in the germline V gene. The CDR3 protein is CASSGSADNEQFF. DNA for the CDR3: TGTGCCAGCAGCGGCTCTGCAGACAATGAGCAGTTCTTC.

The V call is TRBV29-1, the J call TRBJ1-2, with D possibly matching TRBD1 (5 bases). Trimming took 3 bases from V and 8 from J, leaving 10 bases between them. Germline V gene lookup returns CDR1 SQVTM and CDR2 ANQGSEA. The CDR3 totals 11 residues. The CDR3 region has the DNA TGCAGCGTTGATGGGGGGGAAGGCTACACCTTC. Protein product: CSVDGGEGYTF.

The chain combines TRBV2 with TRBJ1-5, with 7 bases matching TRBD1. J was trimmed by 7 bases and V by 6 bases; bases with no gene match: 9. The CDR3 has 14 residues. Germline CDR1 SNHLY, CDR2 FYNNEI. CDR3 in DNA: TGTGCCAGCAGGAGAACAGGGGATAGGCAGCCCCAGCATTTT. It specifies CASRRTGDRQPQHF. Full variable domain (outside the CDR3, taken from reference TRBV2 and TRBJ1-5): EPEVTQTPSHQVTQMGQEVILRCVPISNHLYFYWYRQILGQKVEFLVSFYNNEISEKSEIFDDQFSVERPDGSNFTLKIRSTKLEDSAMYFCASRRTGDRQPQHFGDGTRLSIL.

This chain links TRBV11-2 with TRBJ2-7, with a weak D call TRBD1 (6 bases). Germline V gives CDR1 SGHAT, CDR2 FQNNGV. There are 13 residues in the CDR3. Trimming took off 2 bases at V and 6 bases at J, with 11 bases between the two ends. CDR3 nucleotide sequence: TGTGCCAGCAGCTTAAGGTTCAGGGGCGAGCAGTACTTC. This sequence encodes CASSLRFRGEQYF.